This record concerns one T cell receptor (beta chain) sequence. This entry comes from a study of blood T cell repertoires in COVID-19. Study-level information: Whether acute or convalescent, the COVID-19 samples came from the United States, Italy and Spain.

V shed 0 bases and J 4 bases; nucleotides not matched to a gene: 2. The germline V gene has CDR1 SGDLS and CDR2 YYNGEE. The CDR3 is 14 residues long. Profiling relied on immunoSEQ multiplex PCR, and the TCRdb table lists in-frame clones only, not all of them. The repertoire holds some 70,000 clones, about 80% seen once, with around 0.91% in the top ten. V is TRBV9 and J is TRBJ1-2; 8 bases agree with TRBD1. The sequence was collected from a woman between 65 and 79 years old with acute or convalescent COVID-19. The sample consisted of peripheral blood. This CDR3 is CASSVEGQGYGYTF. In DNA, the CDR3 is TGTGCCAGCAGCGTAGAAGGACAGGGCTATGGCTACACCTTC.